A selection of T cell receptor beta chains follows, all from one sample in a study of OX40 agonist ivuxolimab in advanced cancers. TCRdb's copy holds only in-frame clones and misses some; the assay was immunoSEQ multiplex PCR. Here the sample spans fewer than 90,000 clones, nearly 95% being singletons. The sample here was CD4+ or CD8+ T cells sorted from blood, taken in a trial of the OX40 agonist ivuxolimab. The source is an adult with an advanced solid tumor such as melanoma, head and neck, liver or kidney cancer. CDR3s include the opening cysteine and the closing phenylalanine or tryptophan. Each record gives: V gene, D gene, clone size, J gene, CDR3 protein, CDR3 DNA. D genes are given only for firm matches. Clone sizes are given selectively: once, few, many, or a class where the clone is expanded.

TRBV30	TRBD2	NA	TRBJ2-1	CAWSSTRSGGVFNEQFF	TGTGCCTGGAGTAGCACCAGGAGCGGGGGGGTTTTCAATGAGCAGTTCTTC
TRBV27	NA	NA	TRBJ1-2	CASSLSRGSLWGYTF	TGTGCCAGCAGTTTATCGCGGGGGTCTCTATGGGGCTACACCTTC
TRBV29-1	NA	NA	TRBJ1-4	CSVAGPATNEKLFF	TGCAGCGTGGCAGGGCCTGCAACTAATGAAAAACTGTTTTTT
TRBV27	NA	NA	TRBJ2-3	CASSLRGVDPDTQYF	TGTGCCAGCAGTTTAAGGGGGGTAGATCCAGATACGCAGTATTTT
TRBV6-1	NA	NA	TRBJ1-3	CASSLEGTSGNTIYF	TGTGCCAGCAGTTTGGAAGGGACCTCTGGAAACACCATATATTTT
TRBV5-1	NA	NA	TRBJ2-5	CASSLDPIRGHQETQYF	TGCGCCAGCAGCTTGGATCCTATCCGAGGACACCAAGAGACCCAGTACTTC
TRBV15	NA	NA	TRBJ2-2	CATSRDLGTGNTGELFF	TGTGCCACCAGCAGAGATCTAGGGACCGGGAACACCGGGGAGCTGTTTTTT
TRBV5-4	TRBD2	NA	TRBJ2-5	CASSLLSGGDQETQYF	TGTGCCAGCAGCCTCCTTAGCGGGGGGGATCAAGAGACCCAGTACTTC
TRBV15	NA	NA	TRBJ1-4	CATSRDRQGPGEKLFF	TGTGCCACCAGCAGAGATCGTCAGGGGCCTGGTGAAAAACTGTTTTTT
TRBV27	TRBD1	NA	TRBJ1-1	CASSFDSGGAEAFF	TGTGCCAGCAGTTTCGACTCAGGGGGCGCCGAAGCTTTCTTT
TRBV28	TRBD1	NA	TRBJ1-2	CASTDRGLYGYTF	TGTGCCAGCACTGACAGGGGGCTATATGGCTACACCTTC
TRBV21-1	NA	NA	TRBJ2-3	CASSFPGQRPTDTRYF	TGTGCCAGCAGCTTTCCGGGACAGCGACCCACAGATACGCGGTATTTT
TRBV6-6	NA	NA	TRBJ2-7	CASSYSDEQYF	TGTGCCAGCAGTTACTCGGACGAGCAGTACTTC
TRBV19	NA	NA	TRBJ2-1	CASSEYNEQFF	TGTGCCAGTAGTGAGTACAATGAGCAGTTCTTC
TRBV27	NA	NA	TRBJ2-1	CASSLSSYNEQFF	TGTGCCAGCAGCTTGAGCTCCTACAATGAGCAGTTCTTC
TRBV11-2	NA	once	TRBJ2-1	CASSPNLNEQFF	TGTGCCAGCAGTCCGAACTTGAATGAGCAGTTCTTC
TRBV29-1	NA	NA	TRBJ1-2	CSVEDERTDYGYTF	TGCAGCGTTGAAGATGAGCGGACAGACTATGGCTACACCTTC
TRBV19	NA	NA	TRBJ2-1	CASSIGGYEQFF	TGTGCCAGTAGTATAGGAGGTTATGAGCAGTTCTTC
TRBV4-1	TRBD2	NA	TRBJ2-1	CASSQYSSGRANNEQFF	TGCGCCAGCAGCCAGTACTCTAGCGGGAGGGCAAATAATGAGCAGTTCTTC
TRBV6-6	NA	NA	TRBJ2-3	CASSYRDADTQYF	TGTGCCAGCAGTTACCGGGACGCAGATACGCAGTATTTT
TRBV29-1	NA	NA	TRBJ2-4	CSVHIDIQYF	TGCAGCGTCCACATCGACATTCAGTACTTC
TRBV6-5	TRBD1	NA	TRBJ2-5	CASSDGDRQETQYF	TGTGCCAGCAGCGATGGGGACAGACAAGAGACCCAGTACTTC
TRBV27	NA	NA	TRBJ2-7	CASSLASGQIYEQYF	TGTGCCAGCAGTTTAGCCTCGGGACAAATATACGAGCAGTACTTC
TRBV27	NA	NA	TRBJ2-7	CASSWGRAYEQYF	TGTGCCAGCAGTTGGGGGCGGGCCTACGAGCAGTACTTC
TRBV9	TRBD2	NA	TRBJ2-5	CASSPGEGGTQETQYF	TGTGCCAGCAGCCCCGGGGAGGGAGGAACCCAAGAGACCCAGTACTTC
TRBV10-1	NA	NA	TRBJ2-3	CASSESGDSTDTQYF	TGCGCCAGCAGTGAGTCGGGGGACAGCACAGATACGCAGTATTTT
TRBV6-5	NA	NA	TRBJ1-5	CASSLNLDQPQHF	TGTGCCAGCAGTTTGAACTTAGATCAGCCCCAGCATTTT
TRBV29-1	TRBD2	NA	TRBJ2-7	CSVLAEYYEQYF	TGCAGCGTGCTAGCGGAGTACTACGAGCAGTACTTC
TRBV9	TRBD2	NA	TRBJ2-3	CASSATGGPDTQYF	TGTGCCAGCAGCGCCACGGGGGGGCCGGATACGCAGTATTTT
TRBV4-1	NA	NA	TRBJ1-5	CASSQERTGFSNQPQHF	TGCGCCAGCAGCCAAGAAAGGACCGGCTTTAGCAATCAGCCCCAGCATTTT
TRBV4-3	NA	NA	TRBJ2-7	CASSQGEGPYEQYF	TGCGCCAGCAGCCAAGGAGAAGGGCCCTACGAGCAGTACTTC
TRBV27	NA	NA	TRBJ2-6	CASSQKKGAGANVLTF	TGTGCCAGCAGTCAAAAGAAGGGGGCTGGGGCCAACGTCCTGACTTTC
TRBV5-4	NA	NA	TRBJ2-7	CASSLETLPEQYF	TGTGCCAGCAGCTTGGAGACCTTACCCGAGCAGTACTTC
TRBV29-1	NA	NA	TRBJ1-4	CSVEDLETTADEKLFF	TGCAGCGTTGAAGATCTAGAGACGACAGCGGATGAAAAACTGTTTTTT
TRBV6-1	NA	once	TRBJ2-7	CPESSYEQYF	TGTCCGGAAAGCTCCTACGAGCAGTACTTC
TRBV27	NA	once	TRBJ2-1	CASSLGGVNEQFF	TGTGCCAGCAGTTTAGGAGGGGTAAATGAGCAGTTCTTC
TRBV30	NA	NA	TRBJ2-7	CAWGTYEQYF	TGTGCCTGGGGGACCTACGAGCAGTACTTC
TRBV29-1	NA	NA	TRBJ2-7	CSVEDGAEAYEQYF	TGCAGCGTTGAAGACGGGGCTGAGGCCTACGAGCAGTACTTC
TRBV15	NA	NA	TRBJ2-2	CATKLETGELFF	TGTGCCACCAAACTTGAGACCGGGGAGCTGTTTTTT
TRBV15	TRBD1	NA	TRBJ2-1	CATGGQGAFEQFF	TGTGCCACCGGCGGACAGGGCGCTTTTGAGCAGTTCTTC
TRBV27	NA	NA	TRBJ2-1	CASRKDGYNEQFF	TGTGCCAGCAGAAAGGACGGTTACAATGAGCAGTTCTTC
TRBV28	NA	NA	TRBJ1-1	CASSRGGWNTEAFF	TGTGCCAGCAGCCGGGGAGGGTGGAACACTGAAGCTTTCTTT
TRBV2	TRBD2	NA	TRBJ2-4	CASSEKRGAPYQILAKNIQYF	TGTGCCAGCAGTGAGAAGCGGGGGGCCCCCTACCAGATTTTAGCCAAAAACATTCAGTACTTC